The entry below gives a single T cell receptor (beta chain) sequence along with its context. The antigen is undetermined. Trimming took 4 bases from V and 6 from J, leaving 16 bases between them. The CDR3 contains 15 residues. Germline-derived CDR1 and CDR2 are KGHSY and FQNENV. The entry originates in a study of PD-L1 blockade in urothelial cancer. Added to each PCR by spiking were synthetic TCR analog templates. Only in-frame clones appear in the TCRdb table, and some are missing; sequencing was by immunoSEQ multiplex PCR. The data contain 35,000 to 40,000 clones, approximately 83% of them singletons. Study results and limitations: Durable benefit accompanied greater 3-week expansion of tumor-associated blood clones.

The chain links TRBV16 to TRBJ1-5; perhaps TRBD1 as D (5 bases). The receptor's source is a man in his 60s with urothelial cancer. The starting material was PBMCs, obtained around atezolizumab (anti-PD-L1) treatment. CDR3 sequence reads: CASSRIGAGSQPQHF. The CDR3, as DNA: TGTGCCAGCAGCCGAATAGGGGCCGGGAGTCAGCCCCAGCATTTT.